Following are 30 T cell receptor beta chains from one sample sequenced in a study of T-cell reconstitution after alpha-beta-depleted transplantation in children (dated by TCRdb to 2016 to 2018). Results the study describes overall, beyond this receptor: Apparently early alphabetaT-cell count recovery about two months after transplant reportedly relied on only several hundred rapidly expanded clones derived from non-depleted graft cells.

The time point label, as the study defines it: day 60 (about 2 months) after transplantation. The treatment or condition label on this specimen signifies: allogeneic hematopoietic cell transplantation with graft depleted of TCRalphabeta T cells and CD19 B cells. Library preparation employed PCR. The sequencer was an Illumina HiSeq 2500. TCR library preparation used molecular barcoding, with unique molecular identifiers applied to normalize quantification of the TCRbeta repertoire. TCRdb reprocessed the public reads (quality trimming at Q25 with fastp, clone calling with MiXCR) and kept in-frame beta chains. Rows matching on CDR3 protein sequence are summarized as one entry with the most common DNA and genes. The sample profile shows fewer than 40,000 distinct CDR3 sequences; approximately 7% of them were found once. Around 26% of the sample is in the top ten clones. No antigens are known for them.

The sample here was peripheral blood, taken 60 days after TCRalphabeta/CD19-depleted stem cell transplant. The receptors were gathered from a child younger than two who had a stem cell transplant for acute myeloid leukemia, so the T cells may come from the graft donor.

This clonotype is classed as medium-sized. This sequence joins TRBV6-2 or TRBV6-3 and TRBJ2-7; 8 positions agree with TRBD1. Germline V gives CDR1 MNHEY, CDR2 SVGEGT. The V gene end was trimmed by 4 bases and the J gene end by 4 bases; junction bases not matched to a gene: 6. CDR3 length equals 14 residues. The CDR3 here is CASSFDRGRYEQYF. As DNA, the CDR3 is TGTGCCAGCAGTTTTGACAGGGGTCGGTACGAGCAGTACTTC.

This clonotype was observed a handful of times. The genes are TRBV19 and TRBJ2-2; D gene uncertain. V lost 8 bases and J 1 base, leaving 8 bases between the germline ends. Per germline, CDR1 LNHDA and CDR2 SQIVND (reference sequence). This CDR3 contains 13 residues. The CDR3 DNA sequence: TGTGCCAGTCCCCGACAGAACACCGGGGAGCTGTTTTTT. This codes for CASPRQNTGELFF.

This clonotype was counted at least ten times. V and J are TRBV7-6 and TRBJ2-1, with 10 bases identical to TRBD2. Germline V gives CDR1 SGHVS, CDR2 FNYEAQ. The CDR3 is made up of 17 amino acids. V shed 5 bases, J shed 3 bases, and the junction held 10 bases outside the gene matches. The CDR3 nucleotides read TGTGCCAGCAGCCCCAAACTGGCTAGCGGGAGCTACAATGAGCAGTTCTTC. It specifies CASSPKLASGSYNEQFF.

This clonotype is labeled medium-sized. The J gene is TRBJ2-7, the V gene TRBV14; D is unclear. The CDR3 has 12 residues. Trimming took off 3 bases at V and 2 bases at J, with 5 bases between the two ends. Germline loops: CDR1 SGHDN, CDR2 FVKESK. In nucleotides, the CDR3 is TGTGCCAGCAGCCACGCAGCCTACGAGCAGTACTTC. Its protein is CASSHAAYEQYF.

This clonotype was counted at least ten times. This chain links TRBV7-9 with TRBJ2-2; TRBD2 might be the D (5 bases). Trimming cost V 2 bases and J 7 bases, with 8 bases left between them. Germline CDR1 SEHNR, CDR2 FQNEAQ (reference sequence). The CDR3 is 13 residues long. CDR3 in amino acids: CASSLPRGGELFF. CDR3 nucleotides: TGTGCCAGCAGCTTACCACGGGGCGGGGAGCTGTTTTTT.

In its sample, this clonotype was seen many times. The rearrangement links TRBV6-2 or TRBV6-3 to TRBJ1-2; D is uncertain. Trimming removed 5 bases at V and 4 bases at J, with 11 bases between. The V gene's germline CDR1 is MNHEY and CDR2 SVGEGT. This CDR3 spans 13 amino acids. The CDR3 DNA reads as TGTGCCAGCAGTAAGCGGGGTACCTATGGCTACACCTTC. It yields the protein CASSKRGTYGYTF.

The chain joins TRBV12-3 or TRBV12-4 to TRBJ2-6; 10 nucleotides line up with TRBD1. The CDR3 runs 18 residues. The trim removed 11 bases at V and 0 bases at J, leaving 13 bases unmatched. The CDR3 protein is CAFSLDRGLNSGANVLTF. CDR3 DNA: TGTGCCTTCAGTTTAGACAGGGGGCTAAACTCTGGGGCCAACGTCCTGACTTTC.

This clonotype was seen ten or more times. This chain uses TRBV6-2 or TRBV6-3 with TRBJ1-2; D ambiguous. Trimming left V 0 bases short and J 10 bases short, with 9 bases between. The CDR3 spans 12 residues. Germline V gives CDR1 MNHEY, CDR2 SVGEGT. The CDR3 bases are TGTGCCAGCAGTTACTCGAGGGTAGACTACACCTTC. Protein product: CASSYSRVDYTF.

The chain has TRBV7-9 and TRBJ1-1; D is ambiguous. Trimming removed 10 bases from V and 4 bases from J, with 16 bases in between. From germline, CDR1 is SEHNR and CDR2 FQNEAQ (reference sequence). The CDR3 is 13 amino acids. CDR3 sequence (DNA): TGTGCCATGAGCCCTTGGGCGGGCACTGAAGCTTTCTTT. Protein sequence: CAMSPWAGTEAFF.

The table lists this clonotype with many counts. The V gene is TRBV4-3, the J gene TRBJ2-5, with D perhaps assigned TRBD1 or TRBD2 (6 bases each). Trimming took off 3 bases at V and 1 base at J, with 9 bases between the two ends. This CDR3 contains 14 residues. From germline, CDR1 is LGHNA and CDR2 YSLEER. CDR3 loop: CASSQEGVQETQYF. CDR3 sequence (DNA): TGCGCCAGCAGCCAGGAGGGGGTCCAAGAGACCCAGTACTTC.

This clonotype was counted many times. The CDR3 coding sequence is TGTGCCAGCAGCTTCGTCGGTATCAATGAAAAACTGTTTTTT. It translates to CASSFVGINEKLFF. The chain joins TRBV7-9 to TRBJ1-4; unclear D gene. V was cut by 3 bases and J by 5 bases, with 10 bases left in between. This CDR3 is built from 14 residues. Germline CDR1 reads SEHNR; CDR2 reads FQNEAQ (reference sequence). The whole variable domain, remainder taken from reference TRBV7-9 and TRBJ1-4, is DTGVSQNPRHKITKRGQNVTFRCDPISEHNRLYWYRQTLGQGPEFLTYFQNEAQLEKSRLLSDRFSAERPKGSFSTLEIQRTEQGDSAMYLCASSFVGINEKLFFGSGTQLSVL.

This clonotype was detected ten times or more. The chain joins TRBV30 to TRBJ1-1, with unresolved D. The V end lost 6 bases, the J end lost 11 bases, and 19 bases lay between the germline ends. CDR1 is GTSNPN and CDR2 is SVGIG in the germline V gene (reference sequence). The CDR3 is made up of 12 amino acids. CDR3 amino acids: CACTGGLPRAFF. The DNA of the CDR3 is TGTGCCTGCACCGGTGGGTTACCACGGGCTTTCTTT.

This clonotype has a count of ten or more. This chain connects TRBV9 to TRBJ2-2; no clear D. V dropped 0 bases and J dropped 6 bases, with 3 bases sitting between them. Germline CDR1 SGDLS, CDR2 YYNGEE. The CDR3 length is 12 residues. CDR3 nucleotide sequence: TGTGCCAGCAGCGTAGGCCCCGGGGAGCTGTTTTTT. Its translation is CASSVGPGELFF.

This clonotype was detected ten times or more. The rearrangement uses TRBV27 and TRBJ2-7; possible D gene TRBD2, 6 bases. Trimming cost V 3 bases and J 5 bases, with 14 bases left between them. CDR1 is MNHEY and CDR2 is SMNVEV in the germline V gene (reference sequence). The CDR3 is 14 amino acids. The CDR3 nucleotides are TGTGCCAGCAGTTTGAGGCAGGGCGGGGACGAGCAGTACTTC. It yields the protein CASSLRQGGDEQYF.

This clonotype appeared a few times. V and J are TRBV3-1 and TRBJ2-5; D call uncertain. The germline V gene has CDR1 LGHDT and CDR2 YNNKEL (reference sequence). Trimming left V 0 bases short and J 5 bases short, with 13 bases between. The CDR3 has 15 residues. This chain's CDR3 is CASSQDPGPPETQYF. As DNA, the CDR3 is TGTGCCAGCAGCCAAGACCCCGGGCCACCGGAGACCCAGTACTTC.

In this sample, this clonotype turned up many times. The V call is TRBV4-3, the J call TRBJ1-1, with 8 bases aligning to TRBD1. CDR1 is LGHNA and CDR2 is YSLEER in the germline V gene. Unmatched junction bases numbered 4, after V lost 1 base and J lost 3 bases. There are 15 residues in the CDR3. The chain's CDR3 is CASSQVTGEDTEAFF. Here the CDR3 DNA reads TGCGCCAGCAGCCAAGTGACAGGGGAGGACACTGAAGCTTTCTTT.

In its sample, this clonotype was seen many times. The chain employs TRBV5-1 and TRBJ2-2; either TRBD1 or TRBD2 may fit D (5 bases each). The CDR3 runs to 17 residues. Germline CDR1 reads SGHRS; CDR2 reads YFSETQ. Trimming took off 0 bases at V and 0 bases at J, with 12 bases between the two ends. CDR3 protein: CASSLVGPTSNTGELFF. In DNA, the CDR3 is TGCGCCAGCAGCTTGGTGGGACCAACTTCGAACACCGGGGAGCTGTTTTTT.

Many counts were recorded for this clonotype. The chain uses TRBV20-1 and TRBJ2-7, with D possibly being TRBD1 or TRBD2 (5 bases each). The CDR3 runs to 14 residues. Trimming pared 0 bases from V and 0 bases from J, leaving 9 bases between. In germline, CDR1 is DFQATT, CDR2 SNEGSKA (reference sequence). CDR3 sequence reads: CSARDRDGSYEQYF. The CDR3, as DNA: TGCAGTGCTAGAGACCGGGACGGCTCCTACGAGCAGTACTTC.

In this sample, this clonotype turned up many times. The chain combines TRBV6-2 or TRBV6-3 with TRBJ1-2, with TRBD1 as a possible D gene (6 bases). V lost 1 base and J 5 bases, leaving 14 bases between the germline ends. This CDR3 spans 15 amino acids. The V gene's germline CDR1 is MNHEY and CDR2 SVGEGT. Here the CDR3 DNA reads TGTGCCAGCAGTTACTTGGCCCCAGGGGTATATGGCTACACCTTC. Protein: CASSYLAPGVYGYTF.

This clonotype has ten or more counts. The V call is TRBV5-1, the J call TRBJ2-3; no firm D call. V was shortened by 1 base and J by 0 bases, with 9 bases between the two germline ends. The CDR3 contains 15 residues. CDR1 and CDR2 from the germline V gene are SGHRS and YFSETQ. The CDR3 is CASSLTYPSTDTQYF. In DNA, the CDR3 is TGCGCCAGCAGCTTGACTTATCCGAGCACAGATACGCAGTATTTT.

This clonotype was observed many times. The V call is TRBV19, the J call TRBJ1-5, with 8 bases identical to TRBD1. Germline V gives CDR1 LNHDA, CDR2 SQIVND (reference sequence). CDR3 size: 15 residues. V shed 7 bases and J 4 bases; nucleotides not matched to a gene: 9. CDR3: CASTNRDRINQPQHF. The CDR3 DNA sequence: TGTGCCAGTACCAACCGGGACAGGATAAATCAGCCCCAGCATTTT.

Judged by abundance, this clonotype is medium-sized (0.01 to 0.1%). For the CDR3, the DNA is TGCGCCAGCAGCCAAGGGGGGTTTGAGGGAGAGACCCAGTACTTC. Translation: CASSQGGFEGETQYF. The chain carries TRBV4-3 and TRBJ2-5; TRBD1 or TRBD2 may be the D gene (5 bases each). The germline V and J ends were trimmed by 1 base and 4 bases, with 13 bases remaining between them. The CDR3 sequence is 15 residues long. The germline V gene has CDR1 LGHNA and CDR2 YSLEER.

At least ten counts were recorded for this clonotype. The V call is TRBV10-1, the J call TRBJ2-3; 10 bases fit TRBD2. This CDR3 is 17 amino acids long. Trimming took 2 bases from V and 2 from J; bases not matched to a gene: 7. Germline values: CDR1 WNHNN, CDR2 SYGVQD (reference sequence). The CDR3 protein is CASSEGSSGGLTDTQYF. CDR3 DNA: TGCGCCAGCAGTGAGGGATCTAGCGGGGGCCTCACAGATACGCAGTATTTT.

This clonotype was counted many times. This sequence joins TRBV29-1 and TRBJ2-5; D gene ambiguous. The CDR3 loop spans 13 amino acids. V was clipped by 6 bases and J by 2 bases, with 13 bases between them. Germline CDR1 reads SQVTM; CDR2 reads ANQGSEA. The CDR3 reads CSVQARKQETQYF. The CDR3 DNA reads TGCAGCGTGCAAGCGCGGAAGCAAGAGACCCAGTACTTC.

This clonotype was observed many times. The chain recombines TRBV25-1 with TRBJ2-3; no clear D. This CDR3 has 11 residues. CDR1 and CDR2 from the germline V gene are MGHDK and SYGVNS. The V end was cut by 5 bases, the J end by 3 bases, with 3 bases between. The CDR3 sequence: CASSTTDTQYF. The CDR3 coding sequence is TGTGCCAGCAGTACTACAGATACGCAGTATTTT.

This clonotype was recorded at least ten times. The rearrangement joins TRBV6-5 to TRBJ2-7; D unresolved. V was trimmed by 2 bases and J by 1 base, leaving 6 bases between them. In germline, CDR1 is MNHEY, CDR2 SVGAGI. The CDR3 has 13 residues. The chain's CDR3 is CASSYHASYEQYF. In nucleotides, the CDR3 is TGTGCCAGCAGTTACCACGCTTCCTACGAGCAGTACTTC.

This clonotype was observed at least ten times. The chain carries TRBV2 and TRBJ2-3, with D uncertain. V shed 0 bases and J shed 0 bases, with 4 bases lying between them. This CDR3 comprises 14 residues. Per the germline V gene, CDR1 is SNHLY and CDR2 is FYNNEI. CDR3 sequence (DNA): TGTGCCAGCAGTGAAGCGGCTAGCACAGATACGCAGTATTTT. Encoded protein: CASSEAASTDTQYF.

The chain links TRBV19 to TRBJ1-5; 8 bases line up with TRBD1. This CDR3 contains 15 residues. Germline CDR1 and CDR2: LNHDA and SQIVND (reference sequence). Germline trimming cut 6 bases from V and 6 bases from J; bases unmatched to any gene: 10. The CDR3 sequence: CASRLDRERSQPQHF. CDR3 DNA sequence: TGTGCCAGTAGGTTGGACAGGGAACGAAGTCAGCCCCAGCATTTT.

This clonotype was observed many times. The J gene is TRBJ2-7, the V gene TRBV7-2, with TRBD1 identical over 7 bases. Germline V gene lookup returns CDR1 SGHTA and CDR2 FQGNSA. This CDR3 region has 14 residues. The ends lost 3 bases at V and 4 bases at J; junction bases unmatched: 6. The CDR3 loop reads CASSFRDSQYEQYF. DNA for the CDR3: TGTGCCAGCAGCTTCCGGGACAGCCAATACGAGCAGTACTTC.

This clonotype has ten or more counts. This sequence joins TRBV3-1 and TRBJ1-1; 7 bases align to TRBD1. With V trimmed by 3 bases and J by 8 bases, 6 bases remained unmatched. This CDR3 has 13 residues. CDR1 is LGHDT, CDR2 YNNKEL, per germline (reference sequence). The CDR3 coding sequence is TGTGCCAGCAGCCAGTCCAGGGGGGAAGAAGCTTTCTTT. Amino acids: CASSQSRGEEAFF.